A single sample gave rise to the 5 T cell receptor beta chains below, sequenced in a study of blood T cell repertoires in COVID-19. The assay was immunoSEQ multiplex PCR, and TCRdb's table has in-frame clones only and misses some. Here the sample spans approximately 90,000 clones, approximately 79% being singletons. Input material: peripheral blood. Receptors were obtained from a man in his sixties or seventies with acute or convalescent COVID-19.

The J gene is TRBJ2-5, the V gene TRBV19; 12 positions match TRBD2. This CDR3 spans 14 amino acids. CDR1 is LNHDA, CDR2 SQIVND, per germline (reference sequence). J lost 5 bases, V lost 5 bases, and 3 bases had no gene match. CDR3 DNA sequence: TGTGCCAGTAGTCATACTAGCGGGGGGGAGACCCAGTACTTC. As protein: CASSHTSGGETQYF.

The chain employs TRBV2 and TRBJ1-2, with 7 bases aligning to TRBD1. The CDR3 runs 13 residues. V shed 9 bases and J 0 bases; nucleotides not matched to a gene: 4. Germline V CDR1 and CDR2: SNHLY, FYNNEI. Written as DNA, the CDR3 is TGTGCCAGTCAGACAGGGACTAACTATGGCTACACCTTC. Protein sequence: CASQTGTNYGYTF.

J is TRBJ2-5 and V is TRBV7-9; tentatively, D is TRBD1 (5 bases). This CDR3 region has 14 residues. Germline V gives CDR1 SEHNR, CDR2 FQNEAQ (reference sequence). Trimming pared 5 bases from V and 2 bases from J, leaving 12 bases between. The CDR3 loop is CASSRRQGQETQYF. CDR3 nucleotides: TGTGCCAGCAGCCGACGGCAGGGACAAGAGACCCAGTACTTC.

The rearrangement uses TRBV4-2 and TRBJ1-2; TRBD1 matches at 11 bases. J was trimmed by 0 bases and V by 5 bases; bases with no gene match: 11. Germline loops: CDR1 LGHNA, CDR2 YNFKEQ. This CDR3 is built from 18 residues. CDR3 loop: CASSAQRTGGLSNYGYTF. CDR3 nucleotide sequence: TGTGCCAGCAGCGCCCAAAGGACAGGGGGCCTTTCTAACTATGGCTACACCTTC.

The chain recombines TRBV28 with TRBJ2-5; 7 bases agree with TRBD1. There are 14 residues in the CDR3. J was trimmed by 3 bases and V by 0 bases; bases with no gene match: 1. CDR1 is MDHEN and CDR2 is SYDVKM in the germline V gene. The CDR3 protein is CASSLWGTEETQYF. The CDR3 region has the DNA TGTGCCAGCAGTTTATGGGGGACAGAAGAGACCCAGTACTTC.